This TCR beta chain derives from a study of shared clonotypes between healthy human individuals. Study context: CD4 naive and memory got three plates each, CD8 naive two, CD8 memory one. Notes on the study in general: Clonotype sharing among donors, it was expected, would be affected by sequencing depth.

Libraries were prepared by immunoSEQ multiplex PCR; TCRdb keeps only in-frame clonotypes and omits some of them. The sample yields a few million clones, 80% to 95% seen once. A few counts support this clone. Its antigen is not known. Germline-derived CDR1 and CDR2 are LGHNA and YNFKEQ. This CDR3 contains 13 residues. V gave up 0 bases and J gave up 3 bases, with 5 bases separating them. This chain joins TRBV4-2 and TRBJ1-1; maybe TRBD1 (5 bases). This receptor was identified in a man between 18 and 29 years old in good health. Some clones in this sample may be carry-over from other donors' samples. Specimen: naive CD4+ T cells from PBMCs. Sample subset: CD45RA+ positively selected. For the CDR3, the DNA is TGTGCCAGCAGCCAAGAGGGGGACACTGAAGCTTTCTTT. This encodes CASSQEGDTEAFF.